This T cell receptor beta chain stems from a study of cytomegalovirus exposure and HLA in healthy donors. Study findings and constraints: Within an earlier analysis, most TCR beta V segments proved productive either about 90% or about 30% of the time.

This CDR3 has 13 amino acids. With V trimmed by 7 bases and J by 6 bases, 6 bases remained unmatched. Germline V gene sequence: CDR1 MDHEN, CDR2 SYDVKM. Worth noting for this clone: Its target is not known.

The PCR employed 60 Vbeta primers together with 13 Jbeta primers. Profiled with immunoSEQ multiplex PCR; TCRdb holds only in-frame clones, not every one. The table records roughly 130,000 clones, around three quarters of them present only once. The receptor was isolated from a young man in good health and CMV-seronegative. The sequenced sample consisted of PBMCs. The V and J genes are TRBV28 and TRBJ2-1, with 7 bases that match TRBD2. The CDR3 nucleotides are TGTGCCAGCATCTTAGCGGGTACCAATGAGCAGTTCTTC. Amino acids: CASILAGTNEQFF.